The clone carrying this T cell receptor beta chain was seen more than once but under ten times. What was amplified from RNA transcripts were TCR beta CDR3 regions. An initial round of RT-PCR targeting the TCR CDR3 relied on the HTBI primer set. TCRdb passed the multiplex PCR reads through MiXCR, listing each CDR3 protein once. The repertoire has a few hundred thousand distinct CDR3 sequences, around 20% of them found once; the top ten carry 44%. The CDR3 sequence is 14 residues long. The V gene lost 0 bases and the J gene lost 0 bases, with 6 bases spanning the gap. Germline CDR1 SGDLS, CDR2 YYNGEE. This sample was included in a study of T cells in Graves' hyperthyroidism and ophthalmopathy.

The sequence derives from a man in his forties or fifties with Graves' hyperthyroidism. Sequencing input: blood. The rearrangement joins TRBV9 to TRBJ2-5, with D uncertain. CDR3 DNA sequence: TGTGCCAGCAGCGTAGAGGGAAACCAAGAGACCCAGTACTTC. It is translated as CASSVEGNQETQYF.